This record concerns one T cell receptor beta chain sequence. The protocol was immunoSEQ multiplex PCR, while the TCRdb copy is restricted to in-frame clones and leaves out a portion. The data contain roughly 38,000 clones, 88% of them singletons. CDR1 is SNHLY and CDR2 is FYNNEI in the germline V gene. V shed 1 base and J 3 bases; nucleotides not matched to a gene: 3. This CDR3 has 16 residues. This specimen belongs to a study of T cell changes during pregnancy in multiple sclerosis. The input for sequencing was CD4+ T cells from peripheral blood mononuclear cells, taken before pregnancy. The source is a female donor with multiple sclerosis, enrolled in a pregnancy study. The chain couples TRBV2 to TRBJ2-2; 9 bases match TRBD1. CDR3 nucleotide sequence: TGTGCCAGCAGTGAAGTCTGGACAGGGGACACCGGGGAGCTGTTTTTT. Its translation: CASSEVWTGDTGELFF.